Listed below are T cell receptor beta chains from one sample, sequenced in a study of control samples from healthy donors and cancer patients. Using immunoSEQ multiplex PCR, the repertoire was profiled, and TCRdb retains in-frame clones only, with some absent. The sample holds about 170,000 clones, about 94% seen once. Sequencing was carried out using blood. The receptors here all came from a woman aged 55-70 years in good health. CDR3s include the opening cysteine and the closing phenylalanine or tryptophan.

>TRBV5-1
CASSLNVGETQYF
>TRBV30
CAWRVDLGQGDGYTF
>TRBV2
CAIQKGLRGVTDTQYF
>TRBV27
CASRSMDRGGEKLFF
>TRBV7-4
CASSLGQGGLDEQYF
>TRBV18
CASSPDSQGDTQYF
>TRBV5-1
CASSRPEGQRDYNEQFF
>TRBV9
CASSVAGLSAGNTIYF
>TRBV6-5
CASSTPGVGTEAFF
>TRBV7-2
CASSLTGEMVAFF
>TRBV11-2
CASSLKFAGLEGWNSPLHF
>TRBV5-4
CASSPGGQNLQAGNTIYF
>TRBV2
CASSLRDSGNTIYF
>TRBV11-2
CASSLVPGPETQYF
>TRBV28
CASSPGTGGFSETQYF
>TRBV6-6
CASSPGQAVGEQYF
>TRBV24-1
CATSDRGTGINEQFF
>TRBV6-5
CASSYSNRKEAFF
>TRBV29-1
CSVRTAANTEAFF
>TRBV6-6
CASSYELRGGGNTIYF
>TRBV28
CASSPPPSYNSPLHF
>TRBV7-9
CASSPVGDSYNEQFF
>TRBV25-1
CASSVGSGVLTDTQYF
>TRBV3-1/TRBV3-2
CASSHYVRANTEAFF